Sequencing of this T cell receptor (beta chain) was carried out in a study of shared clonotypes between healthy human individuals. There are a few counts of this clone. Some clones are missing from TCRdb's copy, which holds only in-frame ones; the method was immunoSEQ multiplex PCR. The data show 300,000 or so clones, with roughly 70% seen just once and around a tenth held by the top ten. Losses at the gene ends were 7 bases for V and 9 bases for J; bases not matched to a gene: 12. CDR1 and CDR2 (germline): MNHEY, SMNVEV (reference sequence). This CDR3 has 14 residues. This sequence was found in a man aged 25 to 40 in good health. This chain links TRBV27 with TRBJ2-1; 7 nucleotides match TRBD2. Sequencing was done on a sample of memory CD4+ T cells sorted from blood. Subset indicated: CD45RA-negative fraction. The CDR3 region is CASTFLKGRGEQFF. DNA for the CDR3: TGTGCCAGCACCTTCCTGAAGGGGAGGGGTGAGCAGTTCTTC.